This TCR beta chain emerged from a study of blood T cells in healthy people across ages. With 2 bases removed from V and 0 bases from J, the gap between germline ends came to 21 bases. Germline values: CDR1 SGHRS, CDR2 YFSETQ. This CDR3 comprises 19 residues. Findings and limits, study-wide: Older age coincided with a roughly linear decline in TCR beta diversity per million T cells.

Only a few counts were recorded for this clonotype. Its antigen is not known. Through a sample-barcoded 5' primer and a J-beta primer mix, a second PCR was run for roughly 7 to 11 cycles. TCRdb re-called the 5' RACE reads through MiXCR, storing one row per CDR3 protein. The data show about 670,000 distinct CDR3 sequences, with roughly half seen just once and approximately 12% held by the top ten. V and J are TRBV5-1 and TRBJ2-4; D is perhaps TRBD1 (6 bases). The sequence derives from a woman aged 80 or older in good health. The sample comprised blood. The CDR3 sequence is CASSFTGTTVMLAKNIQYF. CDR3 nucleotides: TGCGCCAGCAGCTTTACCGGGACAACCGTCATGCTAGCCAAAAACATTCAGTACTTC.